The 13 T cell receptor beta chains below were found in one sample sequenced in a study of a mutant IDH1 vaccine in newly diagnosed glioma. Their cognate antigens are unknown. Libraries were prepared by immunoSEQ multiplex PCR; TCRdb keeps only in-frame clonotypes and omits some of them. The sample has over 55,000 clones; 90% are singletons. The time point: week 5, during vaccination. Vaccinated patients received 300 ug of mutant IDH1 20-mer peptide per dose, with topical imiquimod. The input for sequencing was PBMCs, taken from a glioma patient whose treatment included an IDH1 peptide vaccine. These receptor sequences come from a woman aged 40-49 years with glioma.

The chain's CDR3 is CASWDSEETQYF. In DNA, the CDR3 is TGCGCCAGCTGGGACAGTGAAGAGACCCAGTACTTC. J is TRBJ2-5 and V is TRBV5-1; 7 nucleotides line up with TRBD1. The CDR3 length is 12 residues. Losses at the gene ends were 7 bases for V and 3 bases for J; bases not matched to a gene: 3. Germline V lookup: CDR1 SGHRS, CDR2 YFSETQ.

The chain uses TRBV6-5 and TRBJ1-1, with no clear D. The CDR3 has 13 amino acids. Looked up from germline, CDR1 is MNHEY and CDR2 is SVGAGI. The germline V and J ends were trimmed by 2 bases and 5 bases, with 9 bases remaining between them. The CDR3 region is CASSYNEGTEAFF. CDR3 DNA sequence: TGTGCCAGCAGTTACAACGAAGGAACTGAAGCTTTCTTT.

The J gene is TRBJ2-1, the V gene TRBV19; D gene ambiguous. The CDR3 contains 15 residues. Trimming took off 7 bases at V and 0 bases at J, with 13 bases between the two ends. Per the germline V gene, CDR1 is LNHDA and CDR2 is SQIVND (reference sequence). The CDR3 here is CASTQTRNSYNEQFF. Here the CDR3 DNA reads TGTGCCAGTACTCAAACCCGGAACTCCTACAATGAGCAGTTCTTC.

This rearrangement joins TRBV6-1 to TRBJ2-7, with 8 positions matching TRBD1. The CDR3 spans 14 residues. The V gene end was trimmed by 4 bases and the J gene end by 3 bases; junction bases not matched to a gene: 5. Germline V gene data show CDR1 as MNHNS and CDR2 as SASEGT. CDR3 residues: CASSGRQGNYEQYF. CDR3 nucleotides: TGTGCCAGCAGTGGGAGACAGGGGAACTACGAGCAGTACTTC.

This chain connects TRBV5-6 to TRBJ2-3; D tentatively reads TRBD1 or TRBD2 (5 bases each). CDR3 length equals 16 residues. Germline values: CDR1 SGHDT, CDR2 YYEEEE. V gave up 4 bases and J gave up 3 bases, with 18 bases separating them. The CDR3, as DNA: TGTGCCAGCAGCCCAACCCAGGGAGTTGTGACAGATACGCAGTATTTT. This translates into CASSPTQGVVTDTQYF. Complete variable domain (other parts from reference TRBV5-6 and TRBJ2-3): DAGVTQSPTHLIKTRGQQVTLRCSPKSGHDTVSWYQQALGQGPQFIFQYYEEEERQRGNFPDRFSGHQFPNYSSELNVNALLLGDSALYLCASSPTQGVVTDTQYFGPGTRLTVL.

This clone came up a few times. The chain is built from TRBV6-1 and TRBJ1-5; possible D gene TRBD1, 5 bases. V was trimmed by 10 bases and J by 3 bases, leaving 13 bases between them. The germline V gene has CDR1 MNHNS and CDR2 SASEGT. This CDR3 is built from 13 residues. CDR3 residues: CATFTGTNQPQHF. CDR3 in DNA: TGTGCCACCTTCACAGGAACCAATCAGCCCCAGCATTTT.

This clone was found once. The chain employs TRBV6-6 and TRBJ2-5; 7 bases fit TRBD1. Germline CDR1 is MNHNY and CDR2 is SVGAGI (reference sequence). J gave up 2 bases and V 4 bases, and 7 bases lay outside the gene matches. This CDR3 comprises 15 residues. The CDR3 sequence is CASSSWDRPQETQYF. The CDR3 DNA reads as TGTGCCAGCAGTTCCTGGGACAGACCGCAAGAGACCCAGTACTTC.

The chain joins TRBV18 to TRBJ1-1; D uncertain. The CDR3 covers 13 residues. Germline V gives CDR1 KGHSH, CDR2 LQKENI. The germline V and J ends were trimmed by 3 bases and 5 bases, with 10 bases remaining between them. As DNA, the CDR3 is TGTGCCAGCTCACCGACACGGGAAACTGAAGCTTTCTTT. Residues: CASSPTRETEAFF.

The chain uses TRBV4-2 and TRBJ1-6, with D tentatively TRBD1 (5 bases). V was trimmed by 4 bases and J by 14 bases, leaving 12 bases between them. The CDR3 covers 12 residues. CDR1 and CDR2 (germline): LGHNA, YNFKEQ. CDR3 amino acids: CASSPGTGSLHF. CDR3 DNA sequence: TGTGCCAGCAGCCCCGGGACTGGGTCCCTCCACTTT.

The CDR3 nucleotides are TGCGCCAGCAGCCAAGGAGAGGGAAATTTTGAAGCTTTCTTT. Translated: CASSQGEGNFEAFF. The V and J genes are TRBV4-1 and TRBJ1-1; D is undetermined. From germline, CDR1 is MGHRA and CDR2 YSYEKL. CDR3 length: 14 amino acids. The germline V and J ends were trimmed by 1 base and 7 bases, with 13 bases remaining between them.

The gene calls are TRBV29-1 and TRBJ2-5; TRBD2 matches 8 bases. This CDR3 has 15 amino acids. Germline V CDR1 and CDR2: SQVTM, ANQGSEA. Germline trimming cut 4 bases from V and 3 bases from J; bases unmatched to any gene: 10. In DNA, the CDR3 is TGCAGCGTTGGGCGGGGTAGCGGGAATGAAGAGACCCAGTACTTC. It translates to CSVGRGSGNEETQYF.

The chain recombines TRBV7-2 with TRBJ1-1; D uncertain. The CDR3 is 16 residues long. Germline values: CDR1 SGHTA, CDR2 FQGNSA. V was cut by 5 bases and J by 0 bases, with 16 bases left in between. The DNA for the CDR3 is TGTGCCAGCAGCCCCGTTAGTGGAAGCATGAACACTGAAGCTTTCTTT. Translated: CASSPVSGSMNTEAFF.

The chain carries TRBV6-5 and TRBJ2-6; D is ambiguous. The CDR3 has 15 amino acids. V lost 2 bases and J 4 bases, leaving 9 bases between the germline ends. CDR1 MNHEY and CDR2 SVGAGI come from the germline V gene. The DNA for the CDR3 is TGTGCCAGCAGTTACGAAGGGTCCGGGGCCAACGTCCTGACTTTC. This encodes CASSYEGSGANVLTF.